The clone carrying this T cell receptor (beta chain) has only a few counts. V gave up 1 base and J gave up 5 bases, with 18 bases separating them. The germline gives CDR1 SQVTM, CDR2 ANQGSEA. The CDR3 runs to 16 residues. The sample belongs to a study of T-cell memory formation after mild COVID-19. TCRdb re-called the 5' RACE reads with MiXCR, one entry per CDR3 protein. This sample has about 340,000 distinct CDR3 sequences, with more than 15% found just once. The rearrangement joins TRBV29-1 to TRBJ2-1, with TRBD2 as a possible D gene (5 bases). Sample: PBMCs or a T cell subset sorted from them (not recorded which). This clonotype was obtained from a man in his late teens or twenties who had mild COVID-19 (a few samples of this study predate the infection). Cell type and time point are not known. CDR3 region: CSVEAGVLGIHNEQFF. CDR3 nucleotide sequence: TGCAGCGTTGAAGCCGGGGTTCTCGGGATCCACAATGAGCAGTTCTTC.